The present T cell receptor (beta chain) was sequenced within a study of cytomegalovirus exposure and HLA in healthy donors. The CDR3 has 16 residues. Trimming removed 4 bases from V and 5 bases from J; junction bases left unmatched: 8. Germline V gene sequence: CDR1 SGHRS, CDR2 YFSETQ. Both 60 Vbeta primers and 13 Jbeta primers went into the PCR. Sequencing used immunoSEQ multiplex PCR; TCRdb keeps in-frame clones, though not all of them. Among under 150,000 clones listed, around 79% were seen once. This chain connects TRBV5-1 to TRBJ2-3, with 12 bases matching TRBD2. Sequencing input: PBMCs. This TCR came from a female donor in good health and CMV-seronegative. CDR3 DNA sequence: TGCGCCAGCAGCCCAGGACTAGCGGGGTCGGGAGATACGCAGTATTTT. It yields the protein CASSPGLAGSGDTQYF.